Below are 14 T cell receptor beta chains sequenced from a single sample in a study of shared clonotypes between healthy human individuals. The table came from immunoSEQ multiplex PCR; TCRdb's copy has only in-frame clones and leaves some out. The sample gives around 2,000,000 clones, less than 95% of which show up once; more than 0.95% is in the top ten. Cells designated naive CD8 were CD45RO-negative and were positively selected for CCR7, with terminally differentiated effector memory CD45RA+ cells excluded. The sample taken for sequencing was naive CD8+ T cells sorted from blood. These TCRs come from a man younger than 30 in good health.

The chain is built from TRBV9 and TRBJ1-2; no reliable D call. Germline lookup yields CDR1 SGDLS and CDR2 YYNGEE. The CDR3 contains 15 residues. Trimming removed 2 bases from V and 2 bases from J, with 13 bases in between. CDR3 amino acids: CASSVGLALNYGYTF. CDR3 in DNA: TGTGCCAGCAGCGTCGGGTTGGCACTAAACTATGGCTACACCTTC.

The V gene is TRBV28, the J gene TRBJ1-2, with 7 bases aligning to TRBD1. Germline values: CDR1 MDHEN, CDR2 SYDVKM. CDR3 length equals 14 residues. J lost 5 bases, V lost 6 bases, and 9 bases had no gene match. Here the CDR3 reads CASRQSRGSYGYTF. The CDR3 region has the DNA TGTGCCAGCAGACAAAGCAGGGGGTCATATGGCTACACCTTC.

The rearrangement links TRBV4-1 to TRBJ2-7; D is ambiguous. The CDR3 runs to 14 residues. Trimming cost V 0 bases and J 6 bases, with 12 bases left between them. Germline V gene lookup returns CDR1 MGHRA and CDR2 YSYEKL. CDR3 coding DNA: TGCGCCAGCAGCCAAGATCTAGGCGGCTTCGAGCAGTACTTC. It codes for CASSQDLGGFEQYF.

This chain links TRBV19 with TRBJ2-1, with 8 nucleotides matching TRBD1. V gave up 4 bases and J gave up 7 bases; unmatched junction bases: 6. Looked up from germline, CDR1 is LNHDA and CDR2 is SQIVND (reference sequence). CDR3 length equals 14 residues. In nucleotides, the CDR3 is TGTGCCAGTAGTACGCAGGGGGCGGATAATGAGCAGTTCTTC. Its translation: CASSTQGADNEQFF. Complete variable domain (other parts from reference TRBV19 and TRBJ2-1): DGGITQSPKYLFRKEGQNVTLSCEQNLNHDAMYWYRQDPGQGLRLIYYSQIVNDFQKGDIAEGYSVSREKKESFPLTVTSAQKNPTAFYLCASSTQGADNEQFFGPGTRLTVL.

The chain links TRBV5-6 to TRBJ2-3; TRBD1 is a possible D gene (6 bases). Germline V lookup: CDR1 SGHDT, CDR2 YYEEEE. Between the trimmed V and J ends, which lost 0 bases and 4 bases, there was a span of 12 bases. The CDR3 is 15 amino acids. CDR3 sequence reads: CASSLVQGGPDTQYF. As DNA, the CDR3 is TGTGCCAGCAGCTTGGTACAGGGCGGGCCAGATACGCAGTATTTT.

This chain connects TRBV6-5 to TRBJ1-2; D is possibly TRBD1 (6 bases). V shed 2 bases and J shed 6 bases, with 19 bases lying between them. CDR3 size: 16 residues. Germline loops: CDR1 MNHEY, CDR2 SVGAGI. CDR3 in amino acids: CASSYLGGGAPNGYTF. The DNA of the CDR3 is TGTGCCAGCAGTTACCTCGGAGGGGGGGCCCCAAATGGCTACACCTTC.

With regard to this clone: Germline is not matched at one junction end, which may reflect a read error. The chain employs TRBV30 and TRBJ2-7; D call uncertain. This CDR3 has 11 amino acids. The germline V gene encodes CDR1 GTSNPN and CDR2 SVGIG (reference sequence). CDR3: CAWSVGLERSF. CDR3 bases: TGTGCCTGGAGTGTAGGCCTTGAGCGATCCTTC.

This rearrangement joins TRBV28 to TRBJ2-3; D tentatively fits TRBD1 or TRBD2 (5 bases each). With 6 bases removed from V and 2 bases from J, the gap between germline ends came to 18 bases. In germline, CDR1 is MDHEN, CDR2 SYDVKM. This CDR3 has 16 amino acids. The CDR3 here is CASRRSGPDYTDTQYF. The CDR3, as DNA: TGTGCCAGCAGACGCTCAGGGCCAGACTACACAGATACGCAGTATTTT.

The chain couples TRBV5-5 to TRBJ2-7; D gene ambiguous. The germline CDR1 and CDR2 sequences are SGHKS and YYEKEE (reference sequence). Trimming took 0 bases from V and 3 from J, leaving 10 bases between them. The CDR3 contains 14 residues. CDR3 residues: CASSLVRVIYEQYF. The CDR3 DNA is TGTGCCAGCAGCTTGGTCCGCGTCATCTACGAGCAGTACTTC.

Concerning this clone: The same CDR3 also results from other DNA sequences found in this sample. This chain joins TRBV19 and TRBJ1-1, with D possibly being TRBD1 (6 bases). CDR3 size: 13 residues. V was cut by 2 bases and J by 4 bases, with 8 bases left in between. The V gene's germline CDR1 is LNHDA and CDR2 SQIVND (reference sequence). CDR3 protein: CASSILGATEAFF. The DNA of the CDR3 is TGTGCCAGTAGTATATTGGGGGCCACTGAAGCTTTCTTT.

The CDR3, as DNA: TGTGCCAGCAGCGTAGGAAGTGGGACCCCATTCGAGCAGTACTTC. Translating gives CASSVGSGTPFEQYF. This sequence joins TRBV9 and TRBJ2-7, with D perhaps assigned TRBD1 or TRBD2 (5 bases each). The CDR3 length is 15 residues. V was clipped by 0 bases and J by 6 bases, with 16 bases between them. Germline V gene lookup returns CDR1 SGDLS and CDR2 YYNGEE.

This clone came up once. The chain uses TRBV7-9 and TRBJ2-1; D gene ambiguous. The ends were cut back, 5 bases at V and 5 bases at J, with 7 bases in the middle. The CDR3 loop spans 12 amino acids. In germline, CDR1 is SEHNR, CDR2 FQNEAQ (reference sequence). The CDR3 bases are TGTGCCAGCAGCCTACAGAACAATGAGCAGTTCTTC. Encoded protein: CASSLQNNEQFF.

V and J are TRBV5-1 and TRBJ1-2; TRBD1 aligns across 7 bases. The CDR3 consists of 15 residues. Germline CDR1 is SGHRS and CDR2 is YFSETQ. After removal of 3 bases from V and 6 bases from J, the junction contained 11 bases not matched to a gene. DNA of the CDR3: TGCGCCAGCAGCTCCAGGGGGAATGCTCTCGATGGCTACACCTTC. It codes for CASSSRGNALDGYTF.

On this clone: In the same sample, other DNA sequences code for this CDR3. The V call is TRBV11-2, the J call TRBJ2-5, with D maybe TRBD1 (5 bases). The CDR3 consists of 13 residues. V lost 5 bases to trimming and J lost 1 base, with 8 bases between them. Germline-derived CDR1 and CDR2 are SGHAT and FQNNGV. Here the CDR3 DNA reads TGTGCCAGCAGCCGACAGCCCCAAGAGACCCAGTACTTC. Residues: CASSRQPQETQYF.